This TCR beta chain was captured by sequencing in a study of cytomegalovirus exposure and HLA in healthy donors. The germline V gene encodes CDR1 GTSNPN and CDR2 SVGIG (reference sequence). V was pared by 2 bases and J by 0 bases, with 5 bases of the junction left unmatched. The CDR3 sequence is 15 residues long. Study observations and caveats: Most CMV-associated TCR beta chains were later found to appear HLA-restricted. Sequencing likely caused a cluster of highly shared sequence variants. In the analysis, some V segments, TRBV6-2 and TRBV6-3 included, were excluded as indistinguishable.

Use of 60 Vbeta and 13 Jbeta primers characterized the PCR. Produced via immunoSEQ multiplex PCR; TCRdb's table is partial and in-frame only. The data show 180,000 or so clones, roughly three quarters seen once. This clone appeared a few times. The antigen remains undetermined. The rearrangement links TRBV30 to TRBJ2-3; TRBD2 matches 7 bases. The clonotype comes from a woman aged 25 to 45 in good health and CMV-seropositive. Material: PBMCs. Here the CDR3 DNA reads TGTGCCTGGAGTACAGGACTAGGGAGCACAGATACGCAGTATTTT. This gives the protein CAWSTGLGSTDTQYF.